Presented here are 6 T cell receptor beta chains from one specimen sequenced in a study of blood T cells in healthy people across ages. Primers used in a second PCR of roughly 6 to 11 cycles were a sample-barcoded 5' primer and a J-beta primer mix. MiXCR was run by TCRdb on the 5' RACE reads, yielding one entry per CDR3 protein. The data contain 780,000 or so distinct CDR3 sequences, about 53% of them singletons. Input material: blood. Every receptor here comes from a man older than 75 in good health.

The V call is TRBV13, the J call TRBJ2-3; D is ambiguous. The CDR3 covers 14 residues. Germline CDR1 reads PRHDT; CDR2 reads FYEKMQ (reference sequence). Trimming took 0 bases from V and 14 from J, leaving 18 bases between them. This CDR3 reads CASSLGLTGLYAYF. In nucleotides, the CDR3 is TGTGCCAGCAGCTTAGGCCTGACCGGATTATACGCGTATTTT.

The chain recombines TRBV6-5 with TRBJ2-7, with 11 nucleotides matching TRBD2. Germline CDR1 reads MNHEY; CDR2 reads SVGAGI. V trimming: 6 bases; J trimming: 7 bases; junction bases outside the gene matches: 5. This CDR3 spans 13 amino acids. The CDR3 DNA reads TGTGCCAGCAGCCAACTAGCGGGAGTAGAGCAGTACTTC. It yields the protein CASSQLAGVEQYF.

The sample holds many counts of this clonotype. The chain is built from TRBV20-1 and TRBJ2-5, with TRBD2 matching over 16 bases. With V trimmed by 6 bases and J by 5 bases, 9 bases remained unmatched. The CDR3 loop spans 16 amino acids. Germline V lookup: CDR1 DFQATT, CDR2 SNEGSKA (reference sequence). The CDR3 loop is CSAMGLAGGPAETQYF. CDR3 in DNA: TGCAGTGCAATGGGACTAGCGGGAGGGCCCGCGGAGACCCAGTACTTC.

The CDR3 spells CASSLVGGGGDEQYF. The CDR3 nucleotides are TGTGCCAGCAGCTTAGTTGGGGGCGGGGGTGACGAGCAGTACTTC. The chain joins TRBV7-2 to TRBJ2-5; D is possibly TRBD2 (7 bases). TRBJ2-7 matches the DNA end more closely, so the J call is doubtful. The germline V gene has CDR1 SGHTA and CDR2 FQGNSA. The CDR3 extends over 15 amino acids.

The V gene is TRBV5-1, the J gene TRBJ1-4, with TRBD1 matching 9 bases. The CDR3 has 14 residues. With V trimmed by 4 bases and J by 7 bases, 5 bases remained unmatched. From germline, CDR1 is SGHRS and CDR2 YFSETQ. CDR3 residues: CASSLQGASEKLFF. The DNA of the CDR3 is TGCGCCAGCAGCCTACAGGGGGCAAGTGAAAAACTGTTTTTT.

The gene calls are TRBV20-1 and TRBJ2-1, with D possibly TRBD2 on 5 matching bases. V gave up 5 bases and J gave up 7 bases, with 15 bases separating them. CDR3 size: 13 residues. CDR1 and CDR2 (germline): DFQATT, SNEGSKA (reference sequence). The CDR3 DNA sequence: TGCAGTGCTCCAAAACTAGGGCTAAATGAGCAGTTCTTC. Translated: CSAPKLGLNEQFF.